These 9 T cell receptor beta chains were all obtained from the same sample, sequenced in a study of Tregs in tolerant kidney transplant recipients. TCRdb keeps only in-frame clones here, not all; method: immunoSEQ multiplex PCR. Of about 110,000 clones detected, 90% appear once; the ten largest clones hold nearly 0.35%. The specimen was CD4+ T cells from blood, collected before the transplant. The receptors originated from a human donor who received a combined kidney and bone marrow transplant.

This clone was recorded once. The chain recombines TRBV12-5 with TRBJ1-1, with D maybe TRBD1 (5 bases). Trimming stripped 6 bases from V and 4 bases from J, with 15 bases between. The CDR3 loop spans 14 amino acids. CDR1 and CDR2 (germline): LGHNT, FRNRAP. This chain's CDR3 is CASGFPGRGTEAFF. The CDR3 region has the DNA TGTGCTAGTGGCTTTCCTGGGAGGGGCACTGAAGCTTTCTTT.

The CDR3 sequence: CASSLQYTVVYNEQFF. The CDR3 coding sequence is TGTGCCAGCAGCTTACAGTATACCGTCGTGTACAATGAGCAGTTCTTC. V usage is TRBV11-2 and J usage is TRBJ2-1; D ambiguous. Germline V CDR1 and CDR2: SGHAT, FQNNGV. CDR3 length: 16 residues. Trimming took 2 bases from V and 4 from J, leaving 15 bases between them.

This clone was observed a single time. V gene TRBV6-1 combines with J gene TRBJ1-1; a weak D match, TRBD1 (6 bases). CDR3 size: 15 residues. Trimming took 8 bases from V and 1 from J, leaving 17 bases between them. CDR1 MNHNS and CDR2 SASEGT come from the germline V gene. CDR3 DNA: TGTGCCAGCGTCCATGCGGGGGCGGCGAACACTGAAGCTTTCTTT. Its protein product is CASVHAGAANTEAFF.

The V and J genes are TRBV11-2 and TRBJ1-6; D may be TRBD1 (6 bases). The V gene lost 6 bases and the J gene lost 4 bases, with 16 bases spanning the gap. This CDR3 region has 16 residues. Germline CDR1 and CDR2: SGHAT and FQNNGV. CDR3 nucleotides: TGTGCCAGCAGGGAAAGCAGGGGACCTTATAATTCACCCCTCCACTTT. Translating it yields CASRESRGPYNSPLHF.

This clone was found once. This sequence joins TRBV18 and TRBJ1-2; D gene uncertain. Germline V gives CDR1 KGHSH, CDR2 LQKENI. V was cut by 0 bases and J by 4 bases, with 15 bases left in between. The CDR3 totals 16 residues. CDR3 in DNA: TGTGCCAGCTCACCACCCGGGGTAGAGGCTCGCTATGGCTACACCTTC. Its protein is CASSPPGVEARYGYTF.

The rearrangement links TRBV5-1 to TRBJ2-1; the D gene is possibly TRBD2 (6 bases). The V and J ends lost 0 bases and 0 bases respectively, with 7 bases between them. The CDR3 extends over 15 amino acids. Germline V CDR1 and CDR2: SGHRS, YFSETQ. CDR3 DNA sequence: TGCGCCAGCAGCTTGGAGACTAGCTCCTACAATGAGCAGTTCTTC. Its translation: CASSLETSSYNEQFF.

The genes are TRBV5-6 and TRBJ1-2; weak D call: TRBD1 (5 bases). Germline V CDR1 and CDR2: SGHDT, YYEEEE. This CDR3 has 15 amino acids. Trimming stripped 0 bases from V and 7 bases from J, with 16 bases between. The CDR3 region has the DNA TGTGCCAGCAGCTTGGCTCGGCAGGGAGGGTCTGGCTACACCTTC. Protein: CASSLARQGGSGYTF.

The chain is built from TRBV5-1 and TRBJ1-1, with 9 bases that match TRBD1. The CDR3 extends over 12 amino acids. From germline, CDR1 is SGHRS and CDR2 YFSETQ. V dropped 6 bases and J dropped 4; count of bases not matched to a gene: 1. The CDR3 sequence is CASKTGGTEAFF. CDR3 sequence (DNA): TGCGCCAGCAAGACAGGGGGCACTGAAGCTTTCTTT.

The gene calls are TRBV5-6 and TRBJ1-2; maybe TRBD1 (6 bases). The CDR3 covers 15 residues. Between the trimmed V and J ends, which lost 6 bases and 7 bases, there was a span of 22 bases. Germline loops: CDR1 SGHDT, CDR2 YYEEEE. CDR3 nucleotides: TGTGCCAGCATCGGGCAGGGGCTACCCTCTTCTGGCTACACCTTC. Translation: CASIGQGLPSSGYTF.